A selection of T cell receptor beta chains follows, all from one sample in a study of blood T cell repertoires in COVID-19. The method was immunoSEQ multiplex PCR; TCRdb's version includes in-frame clones alone and lacks a portion of them. The sample has some 290,000 clones; approximately 87% are singletons. Material for sequencing was peripheral blood. The receptor source for this set is a young woman with COVID-19, enrolled during active disease. CDR3s include the opening cysteine and the closing phenylalanine or tryptophan. The D gene is left open where the match is weak. Some rows mark clone size as missing; the rest say once, few, many or name a class of expanded clone.

size: NA
D: NA
V: TRBV2
J: TRBJ2-5
CDR3: CASTPHGVPQETQYF
DNA: TGTGCCAGCACCCCTCACGGGGTTCCACAAGAGACCCAGTACTTC

size: NA
D: TRBD1
V: TRBV7-9
J: TRBJ1-1
CDR3: CASSRNRGTEAFF
DNA: TGTGCCAGCAGTCGCAACAGGGGCACTGAAGCTTTCTTT

size: once
D: TRBD1
V: TRBV5-6
J: TRBJ1-4
CDR3: CASSFGSKGTANEKLFF
DNA: TGTGCCAGCAGCTTTGGTTCCAAAGGGACAGCTAATGAAAAACTGTTTTTT

size: few
D: TRBD1
V: TRBV18
J: TRBJ2-7
CDR3: CASSSGTGNSYEQYF
DNA: TGTGCCAGCTCGTCCGGGACAGGCAACTCCTACGAGCAGTACTTC

size: NA
D: NA
V: TRBV6-5
J: TRBJ1-4
CDR3: CASTEGRGEKLFF
DNA: TGTGCCAGCACCGAAGGGAGGGGTGAAAAACTGTTTTTT

size: NA
D: NA
V: TRBV18
J: TRBJ1-1
CDR3: CASSPPSTTYPEAFF
DNA: TGTGCCAGCTCACCACCGAGCACTACCTACCCTGAAGCTTTCTTT

size: NA
D: TRBD1
V: TRBV6-1
J: TRBJ1-6
CDR3: CASSDGTDNSPLHF
DNA: TGTGCCAGCAGTGACGGGACAGATAATTCACCCCTCCACTTT

size: NA
D: NA
V: TRBV27
J: TRBJ2-7
CDR3: CASSLIRDTPYEQYF
DNA: TGTGCCAGCAGTTTAATCAGGGACACCCCCTACGAGCAGTACTTC

size: NA
D: NA
V: TRBV6-5
J: TRBJ2-5
CDR3: CASSPKEAKQETQYF
DNA: TGTGCCAGCTCTCCAAAGGAGGCCAAACAAGAGACCCAGTACTTC

size: NA
D: NA
V: TRBV11-2
J: TRBJ1-1
CDR3: CASSSAGGGRGAFF
DNA: TGTGCCAGCAGCTCCGCCGGGGGGGGCCGCGGGGCTTTCTTT

size: NA
D: NA
V: TRBV5-1
J: TRBJ1-2
CDR3: CASSPATDVYGYTF
DNA: TGCGCCAGCAGCCCTGCGACAGACGTCTATGGCTACACCTTC

size: NA
D: NA
V: TRBV4-2
J: TRBJ1-2
CDR3: CASSFRFGYTF
DNA: TGTGCCAGCAGCTTCCGGTTTGGCTACACCTTC

size: NA
D: NA
V: TRBV11-2
J: TRBJ1-3
CDR3: CASSGSGQISGNTIYF
DNA: TGTGCCAGCAGCGGGAGTGGACAGATCTCTGGAAACACCATATATTTT

size: NA
D: TRBD1
V: TRBV5-1
J: TRBJ2-2
CDR3: CASSLDVLRDRDTGELFF
DNA: TGCGCCAGCAGCTTGGATGTTCTCCGGGACAGGGACACCGGGGAGCTGTTTTTT

size: NA
D: NA
V: TRBV7-2
J: TRBJ2-1
CDR3: CASSFQRYNEQFF
DNA: TGTGCCAGCAGCTTTCAGCGGTACAATGAGCAGTTCTTC

size: NA
D: TRBD2
V: TRBV4-1
J: TRBJ2-1
CDR3: CASSQAERGNEQFF
DNA: TGCGCCAGCAGCCAAGCTGAGCGGGGAAATGAGCAGTTCTTC

size: once
D: TRBD1
V: TRBV6-5
J: TRBJ1-2
CDR3: CASSTGAGYGYTF
DNA: TGTGCCAGCAGCACAGGGGCCGGCTATGGCTACACCTTC

size: NA
D: NA
V: TRBV6-5
J: TRBJ1-6
CDR3: CASSYSRQGSPLHF
DNA: TGTGCCAGCAGTTACTCGAGGCAGGGCTCACCCCTCCACTTT

size: NA
D: NA
V: TRBV9
J: TRBJ1-1
CDR3: CASSVPTVNTEAFF
DNA: TGTGCCAGCAGCGTACCGACAGTGAACACTGAAGCTTTCTTT

size: NA
D: TRBD2
V: TRBV9
J: TRBJ2-5
CDR3: CASSVDSGGAETQYF
DNA: TGTGCCAGCAGCGTAGACAGCGGGGGGGCGGAGACCCAGTACTTC

size: NA
D: TRBD1
V: TRBV4-1
J: TRBJ1-1
CDR3: CASSLIGQGNKAFF
DNA: TGCGCCAGCAGCCTTATAGGACAGGGCAACAAAGCTTTCTTT

size: few
D: NA
V: TRBV4-1
J: TRBJ1-6
CDR3: CASSQEGGGIYSSYNSPLHF
DNA: TGCGCCAGCAGCCAAGAGGGAGGCGGCATTTACAGCTCCTATAATTCACCCCTCCACTTT

size: NA
D: TRBD1
V: TRBV7-2
J: TRBJ1-1
CDR3: CASSLVGDSTEAFF
DNA: TGTGCCAGCAGCTTAGTTGGGGACAGCACTGAAGCTTTCTTT

size: NA
D: NA
V: TRBV5-6
J: TRBJ1-4
CDR3: CASKTTGFNEKLFF
DNA: TGTGCCAGCAAAACAACAGGGTTCAATGAAAAACTGTTTTTT

size: NA
D: NA
V: TRBV6-1
J: TRBJ1-6
CDR3: CASSADYYNSVADYNSPLHF
DNA: TGTGCCAGCAGTGCAGATTACTATAATTCAGTGGCGGACTATAATTCACCCCTCCACTTT

size: NA
D: NA
V: TRBV2
J: TRBJ2-4
CDR3: CASLGPKNIQYF
DNA: TGTGCCAGCCTGGGGCCCAAAAACATTCAGTACTTC

size: NA
D: TRBD1
V: TRBV28
J: TRBJ1-6
CDR3: CASSSPTGTSPLHF
DNA: TGTGCCAGCAGTTCCCCGACAGGGACTTCACCCCTCCACTTT

size: NA
D: TRBD2
V: TRBV11-2
J: TRBJ2-5
CDR3: CASSLVPPSGGRLQETQYF
DNA: TGTGCCAGCAGCTTAGTCCCCCCTAGCGGGGGGCGACTACAAGAGACCCAGTACTTC

size: NA
D: NA
V: TRBV6-1
J: TRBJ1-1
CDR3: CASSDRGAARTEAFF
DNA: TGTGCCAGCAGTGATCGTGGGGCAGCTCGCACTGAAGCTTTCTTT

size: NA
D: TRBD1
V: TRBV5-1
J: TRBJ1-1
CDR3: CASSSRTGKGNTEAFF
DNA: TGCGCCAGCAGCTCCCGGACAGGTAAAGGGAACACTGAAGCTTTCTTT

size: NA
D: TRBD2
V: TRBV10-2
J: TRBJ2-7
CDR3: CASSRSGGASEQYF
DNA: TGCGCCAGCAGCCGTAGCGGGGGGGCGTCAGAGCAGTACTTC

size: NA
D: NA
V: TRBV6-1
J: TRBJ1-1
CDR3: CASSEWAFEAFF
DNA: TGTGCCAGCAGTGAATGGGCTTTTGAAGCTTTCTTT

size: once
D: TRBD2
V: TRBV11-2
J: TRBJ2-1
CDR3: CASSLAGGLRDEQFF
DNA: TGTGCCAGCAGCCTTGCGGGGGGGCTTCGGGATGAGCAGTTCTTC

size: NA
D: TRBD1
V: TRBV5-1
J: TRBJ2-5
CDR3: CASSSRTGQGGETQYF
DNA: TGCGCCAGCAGTTCCCGCACGGGACAGGGAGGAGAGACCCAGTACTTC

size: NA
D: NA
V: TRBV6-1
J: TRBJ2-3
CDR3: CASSEVNTPPTDTQYF
DNA: TGTGCCAGCAGTGAAGTGAACACACCACCCACAGATACGCAGTATTTT

size: NA
D: TRBD1
V: TRBV7-9
J: TRBJ1-4
CDR3: CASSLALQGREKLFF
DNA: TGTGCCAGCAGCTTAGCCCTACAGGGGCGAGAAAAACTGTTTTTT

size: NA
D: TRBD2
V: TRBV3-1/TRBV3-2
J: TRBJ2-5
CDR3: CASSPGLLRETQYF
DNA: TGTGCCAGCAGCCCGGGACTACTCCGAGAGACCCAGTACTTC

size: few
D: NA
V: TRBV6-2/TRBV6-3
J: TRBJ1-2
CDR3: CASSFWTEGYTF
DNA: TGTGCCAGCAGTTTCTGGACAGAGGGCTACACCTTC

size: NA
D: NA
V: TRBV5-1
J: TRBJ2-7
CDR3: CASSLGSGGEQYF
DNA: TGCGCCAGCAGCTTGGGGTCCGGGGGCGAGCAGTACTTC

size: NA
D: TRBD1
V: TRBV4-2
J: TRBJ1-2
CDR3: CASSQTGVESYGYTF
DNA: TGTGCCAGCAGCCAGACAGGGGTGGAAAGTTATGGCTACACCTTC

size: NA
D: TRBD2
V: TRBV7-2
J: TRBJ2-5
CDR3: CASSLGFSAGGRETQYF
DNA: TGTGCCAGCAGCCTAGGATTCTCAGCGGGGGGGCGAGAGACCCAGTACTTC

size: NA
D: TRBD1
V: TRBV6-5
J: TRBJ2-5
CDR3: CASSYGQGGETQYF
DNA: TGTGCCAGCAGTTACGGACAGGGGGGAGAGACCCAGTACTTC

size: NA
D: NA
V: TRBV7-2
J: TRBJ1-6
CDR3: CASSLDMIYNSPLHF
DNA: TGTGCCAGCAGCTTAGACATGATCTATAATTCACCCCTCCACTTT